This T cell receptor (beta chain) was profiled in a study of regulatory T cells in long-lasting Graves disease. Notes on the study in general: Thyroid tissue was not sampled; only peripheral blood was.

About this clonotype: As yet, its antigen is unknown.

Arm-PCR of CDR3 regions and iRepertoire HTBI primers were the basis on which TCR beta libraries were built. TCRdb passed the multiplex PCR reads through MiXCR, listing each CDR3 protein once. The sample lists 650,000 to 700,000 distinct CDR3 sequences; about 30% were seen once. Germline V gives CDR1 MRHNA, CDR2 SNTAGT. V was pared by 4 bases and J by 8 bases, with 10 bases of the junction left unmatched. This CDR3 contains 15 residues. Time point of the sample: persistent/refractory GD, antithyroid drugs over 5 years with positive TRAb. Construction of the TCR library relied on RNA isolated from PBMCs.

The source was peripheral blood mononuclear cells (PBMCs), collected when the disease was refractory, from a patient treated with antithyroid drugs. This clonotype originated in a female donor with Graves disease. This chain uses TRBV6-4 with TRBJ1-2, with TRBD1 matching over 10 bases. CDR3 DNA sequence: TGTGCCAGCAGTGCCGCAACCGGGACAGGGGCCGGCTACACCTTC. Translating gives CASSAATGTGAGYTF.